This is a list of T cell receptor beta chains from one sample in a study of cytotoxic CD8 clonotypes in ibrutinib-treated CLL. Only in-frame clones appear in the TCRdb table, and some are missing; sequencing was by immunoSEQ multiplex PCR. The repertoire has tens of thousands of clones, about 86% of them found once; the top ten carry under 7%. The sample in question was PBMCs, obtained before ibrutinib treatment. Source of these receptors: a human donor with chronic lymphocytic leukemia. Both conserved end residues are part of each CDR3. A D gene is named only where the DNA matches it firmly. Part of the rows lack a size; the others show once, few, many or a class for expanded clones.

CDR3aa	CDR3nt	len	d_gene	abundance	v_gene	j_gene
CASSIGRAGGQPQHF	TGTGCCAGTAGTATAGGTCGGGCGGGCGGTCAGCCCCAGCATTTT	15	NA	NA	TRBV19	TRBJ1-5
CAGRPDRGWSAFF	TGTGCCGGACGCCCGGACAGGGGTTGGTCAGCTTTCTTT	13	TRBD1	NA	TRBV30	TRBJ1-1
CASTRQGLKTQYF	TGTGCCAGCACTAGACAGGGGTTGAAGACCCAGTACTTC	13	TRBD1	NA	TRBV11-1	TRBJ2-5
CASSFSRNEKLFF	TGTGCCAGCAGTTTTAGCCGTAATGAAAAACTGTTTTTT	13	NA	NA	TRBV27	TRBJ1-4
CASSVGDTYEQYF	TGTGCCAGCAGTGTAGGGGACACCTACGAGCAGTACTTC	13	NA	once	TRBV6-5	TRBJ2-7
CASSITGPNYGYTF	TGTGCCAGCAGCATTACGGGTCCAAACTATGGCTACACCTTC	14	NA	NA	TRBV6-5	TRBJ1-2
CASSPGGQFYEQYF	TGTGCCAGCTCACCAGGGGGACAATTCTACGAGCAGTACTTC	14	NA	NA	TRBV18	TRBJ2-7
CASSQWTHNEQFF	TGCGCCAGCAGCCAATGGACGCACAATGAGCAGTTCTTC	13	NA	NA	TRBV4-1	TRBJ2-1
CASSPGQGAIDEQYF	TGTGCCAGCTCACCGGGCCAGGGGGCTATCGACGAGCAGTACTTC	15	TRBD1	NA	TRBV18	TRBJ2-7
CASSILGVTYNEQFF	TGTGCCAGTAGTATTTTGGGAGTAACTTACAATGAGCAGTTCTTC	15	NA	NA	TRBV19	TRBJ2-1
CASSLVGIAGHPRNEQFF	TGTGCCAGCAGCTTAGTTGGGATAGCGGGACACCCCCGCAATGAGCAGTTCTTC	18	TRBD2	NA	TRBV7-9	TRBJ2-1
CASSIRQGENYGYTF	TGTGCCAGTAGTATCAGGCAGGGGGAAAACTATGGCTACACCTTC	15	TRBD1	NA	TRBV19	TRBJ1-2
CASSVDFDPDTQYF	TGTGCCAGCAGCGTAGATTTCGACCCAGATACGCAGTATTTT	14	NA	NA	TRBV9	TRBJ2-3
CASSVGTGIYEQYF	TGTGCCAGCAGCGTAGGGACAGGCATCTACGAGCAGTACTTC	14	TRBD1	NA	TRBV9	TRBJ2-7
CASSEFSYRVSREKLFF	TGTGCCAGCAGTGAGTTCTCCTACAGGGTCTCGCGAGAAAAACTGTTTTTT	17	NA	NA	TRBV6-1	TRBJ1-4
CASDPRQGKGEQFF	TGTGCCAGCGACCCGAGACAGGGTAAGGGTGAGCAGTTCTTC	14	TRBD1	NA	TRBV2	TRBJ2-1
CASSPGQANTEAFF	TGTGCCAGCTCACCTGGACAGGCTAACACTGAAGCTTTCTTT	14	TRBD1	NA	TRBV18	TRBJ1-1